This T cell receptor (beta chain) was sequenced in a study of blood T cell repertoires in COVID-19. Overall study context: Sites in the United States, Italy and Spain provided acute and convalescent COVID-19 samples. Nucleic acid was either cDNA or gDNA, and it came from T cells, B-cell-depleted T cells, or PBMCs.

In the authors' methods: Cell counts per sample came from amplifying reference gene primers. Data came from immunoSEQ multiplex PCR; TCRdb stores just in-frame clones and leaves some out. V, J and clone size derive from that table, while D and trimming were established from the DNA sequence. The table records around 150,000 clones, roughly 91% of them present only once. CDR1 is LNHNV, CDR2 YYDKDF, per germline (reference sequence). Germline trimming cut 5 bases from V and 5 bases from J; bases unmatched to any gene: 6. The CDR3 length is 14 residues. Sequencing was carried out using peripheral blood. The chain is built from TRBV15 and TRBJ1-1, with 9 bases matching TRBD1. This TCR derives from a woman in her 50s with acute or convalescent COVID-19. Written as DNA, the CDR3 is TGTGCCACCAGCGGAACAGGGGGCGGTACTGAAGCTTTCTTT. Its translation is CATSGTGGGTEAFF.